A single sample is the source of the 15 T cell receptor beta chains below, sequenced in a study of read filtering for tumor transcriptome and immune sequencing. Molecular barcoded adaptors covering alpha/delta and beta/gamma chains were used on 400 ng RNA. TCRdb reanalysed the reads using MiXCR and keeps one entry per CDR3 protein. The data hold 100,000 to 150,000 distinct CDR3 sequences, with around 13% observed a single time. The sample taken for sequencing was a population of CD138-negative cells sorted from bone marrow. Every receptor here comes from a donor over 35 with multiple myeloma.

This clonotype has at least ten counts. The chain joins TRBV4-1 to TRBJ2-5; 9 bases map to TRBD2. The CDR3 is made up of 16 amino acids. J was trimmed by 5 bases and V by 7 bases; bases with no gene match: 14. CDR1 and CDR2 from the germline V gene are MGHRA and YSYEKL. The DNA for the CDR3 is TGCGCCAGCAATTCCCTCCCAAGCGGGGGGCGGGAGACCCAGTACTTC. Translating it yields CASNSLPSGGRETQYF.

As to this clonotype: This sequence may be a read error, since a much larger clone differs from it by one base. This CDR3 is CASRSRRDAVAFF. CDR3 coding DNA: TGTGCCAGCCGTTCGAGAAGGGACGCTGTAGCTTTCTTT. The chain couples TRBV6-6 to TRBJ1-1; a weak D match, TRBD1 (5 bases). The CDR3 contains 13 residues. CDR1 is MNHNY, CDR2 SVGAGI, per germline (reference sequence). V lost 8 bases and J 10 bases, leaving 20 bases between the germline ends.

Many counts were recorded for this clonotype. This sequence joins TRBV27 and TRBJ2-2; D uncertain. CDR1 MNHEY and CDR2 SMNVEV come from the germline V gene (reference sequence). Trimming took off 1 base at V and 1 base at J, with 7 bases between the two ends. The CDR3 sequence is 15 residues long. CDR3 in DNA: TGTGCCAGCAGTTTATGGACGCAGAACACCGGGGAGCTGTTTTTT. Amino acid sequence: CASSLWTQNTGELFF.

This clonotype was seen at least ten times. This chain joins TRBV4-1 and TRBJ1-5; no reliable D call. Trimming cost V 1 base and J 1 base, with 8 bases left between them. Germline loops: CDR1 MGHRA, CDR2 YSYEKL. The CDR3 is 15 residues long. This CDR3 reads CASSQVTPSNQPQHF. For the CDR3, the DNA is TGCGCCAGCAGCCAAGTCACTCCCAGCAATCAGCCCCAGCATTTT.

This clonotype was seen more than once but under ten times. The chain combines TRBV5-1 with TRBJ2-3; TRBD1 aligns across 9 bases. V trimming: 5 bases; J trimming: 6 bases; junction bases outside the gene matches: 10. The germline V gene encodes CDR1 SGHRS and CDR2 YFSETQ. The CDR3 loop spans 15 amino acids. The CDR3 DNA is TGCGCCAGCAGTTCAACACAGGGGGCGGCGGATACGCAGTATTTT. Translated, it gives CASSSTQGAADTQYF.

As for this clonotype: A junction boundary mismatches the germline segment, possibly from a read error. J is TRBJ2-2 and V is TRBV19; D possibly corresponds to TRBD1 (7 bases). Germline CDR1 and CDR2: LNHDA and SQIVND (reference sequence). The CDR3 is 17 residues long. The CDR3 DNA reads as TGTGCCAGTAGCGGGGGCTCCGGGACAGTGAACGCCGGGGAGCTGTTTTTT. Protein product: CASSGGSGTVNAGELFF.

The rearrangement uses TRBV5-1 and TRBJ1-1; 7 bases match TRBD1. From germline, CDR1 is SGHRS and CDR2 YFSETQ. CDR3 size: 14 residues. Unmatched junction bases numbered 8, after V lost 3 bases and J lost 6 bases. DNA for the CDR3: TGCGCCAGCAGCTGGGACCTGACAGGGTCTGAAGCTTTCTTT. This translates into CASSWDLTGSEAFF.

This clonotype was picked up many times. This chain links TRBV5-1 with TRBJ2-7, with TRBD2 matching 11 bases. Trimming removed 4 bases from V and 3 bases from J; junction bases left unmatched: 6. In germline, CDR1 is SGHRS, CDR2 YFSETQ. This CDR3 has 15 amino acids. The CDR3 is CASSGTSGAYYEQYF. The CDR3, as DNA: TGCGCCAGCAGCGGGACTAGCGGAGCTTACTACGAGCAGTACTTC.

This clonotype has a handful of counts. The CDR3 nucleotides read TGCAGTGCTAGACTCCGAGGACTAGCGGGAGTTCGCGAGCAGTACTTC. This gives the protein CSARLRGLAGVREQYF. The chain joins TRBV20-1 to TRBJ2-7; 13 bases fit TRBD2. Per germline, CDR1 DFQATT and CDR2 SNEGSKA (reference sequence). The CDR3 covers 16 residues. V dropped 2 bases and J dropped 6; count of bases not matched to a gene: 10.

As concerns this clonotype: A read error is possible here, since a much larger clone lies one base away. V usage is TRBV7-2 and J usage is TRBJ2-5; 13 nucleotides line up with TRBD2. The V gene's germline CDR1 is SGHTA and CDR2 FQGNSA. This CDR3 is built from 16 residues. The CDR3, as DNA: TGTGCCAGCAGCTTCGGACTAGCGGGAGTCCAAGAGATCCAGTACTTC. It codes for CASSFGLAGVQEIQYF.

To note about this clonotype: At one end, the junction sequence differs from germline, possibly due to a read error. The chain combines TRBV7-2 with TRBJ1-2; D is ambiguous. This CDR3 spans 15 amino acids. Looked up from germline, CDR1 is SGHTA and CDR2 is FQGNSA. The CDR3 region has the DNA TGTGCCAGCAGCTTAGACGCCCTAGCTAACTATGGCTGCACCTTC. Translated, it gives CASSLDALANYGCTF. Looking up the rest from reference TRBV7-2 and TRBJ1-2 gives the full variable domain: GAGVSQSPSNKVTEKGKDVELRCDPISGHTALYWYRQSLGQGLEFLIYFQGNSAPDKSGLPSDRFSAERTGGSVSTLTIQRTQQEDSAVYLCASSLDALANYGCTFGSGTRLTVV.

This clonotype appeared a few times. This may arise from a read error, as a much more abundant clone is one base away. This chain joins TRBV7-9 and TRBJ2-6, with 8 bases identical to TRBD2. With 5 bases clipped from V and 2 bases from J, the junction kept 2 bases outside the gene matches. The length of the CDR3 is 15 residues. Germline lookup yields CDR1 SEHNR and CDR2 FQNEAQ (reference sequence). CDR3 in DNA: TGTGCCAGCAGCCGGGGGGGTCCTGGGGCCAACGTCCTGACTTTC. This encodes CASSRGGPGANVLTF.

In its sample, this clonotype was seen a few times. A much more abundant neighbour one base away suggests this may be a read error. J is TRBJ2-7 and V is TRBV3-1; 10 positions agree with TRBD2. Germline-derived CDR1 and CDR2 are LGHDT and YNNKEL (reference sequence). This CDR3 has 14 amino acids. The chain's CDR3 is CASRRTSGTYGQYF. For the CDR3, the DNA is TGTGCCAGCAGACGGACTAGCGGTACCTACGGGCAGTACTTC.

This clonotype was recorded once. The chain carries TRBV5-1 and TRBJ2-1, with TRBD2 matching 13 bases. The J call may be incorrect, as the DNA end agrees better with TRBJ2-7. From germline, CDR1 is SGHRS and CDR2 YFSETQ. The CDR3 runs 19 residues. CDR3: CASSFAFETSGRRTNEQYF. As DNA, the CDR3 is TGCGCCAGCAGCTTTGCCTTCGAGACTAGCGGGAGGAGGACGAACGAGCAGTACTTC.

This clonotype was detected only a few times. The junction departs from germline at one end; a sequencing error may be responsible. CDR3 coding DNA: TGCAGTGCTAGCAGACAGCAGGGCGTGAATGAACAGTTCTTC. Its translation: CSASRQQGVNEQFF. The rearrangement uses TRBV20-1 and TRBJ2-1; a possible D gene is TRBD1 (5 bases). The CDR3 totals 14 residues. Germline V gene lookup returns CDR1 DFQATT and CDR2 SNEGSKA (reference sequence).